The 31 T cell receptor beta chains reported below all come from one sample, sequenced in a study of T cell responses to AZD1222 COVID-19 vaccine. Clones were read by immunoSEQ multiplex PCR, and TCRdb kept only the in-frame ones, dropping some. The repertoire has some 150,000 clones, approximately 94% of them found once; the top ten carry about 1.3%. The source material was peripheral blood, sampled on day 0 of AZD1222 vaccination. These receptors were obtained from an adult in good health.

The CDR3: CASSPRVHQPQHF. CDR3 nucleotide sequence: TGTGCCAGCAGTCCCAGGGTACATCAGCCCCAGCATTTT. The chain couples TRBV28 to TRBJ1-5, with a tentative D call TRBD1 (5 bases). Trimming removed 5 bases from V and 5 bases from J, with 10 bases in between. The CDR3 spans 13 residues. Per germline, CDR1 MDHEN and CDR2 SYDVKM. Based on the CDR3 plus reference TRBV28 and TRBJ1-5, the full variable domain is DVKVTQSSRYLVKRTGEKVFLECVQDMDHENMFWYRQDPGLGLRLIYFSYDVKMKEKGDIPEGYSVSREKKERFSLILESASTNQTSMYLCASSPRVHQPQHFGDGTRLSIL.

The rearrangement uses TRBV12-3 or TRBV12-4 and TRBJ1-2; tentative D call: TRBD1 (6 bases). Trimming removed 6 bases from V and 4 bases from J, with 12 bases in between. There are 13 residues in the CDR3. The CDR3, as DNA: TGTGCCAGCAGCTTTACAGGGACCTATGGCTACACCTTC. Its translation is CASSFTGTYGYTF.

V usage is TRBV5-6 and J usage is TRBJ2-5; no reliable D call. V was clipped by 1 base and J by 5 bases, with 12 bases between them. The germline V gene encodes CDR1 SGHDT and CDR2 YYEEEE. The CDR3 contains 14 residues. The CDR3 is CASSLRQIRETQYF. The CDR3 DNA is TGTGCCAGCAGCTTGAGGCAGATCCGGGAGACCCAGTACTTC.

The chain recombines TRBV5-4 with TRBJ1-1; 7 bases fit TRBD1. The CDR3 length is 15 residues. V shed 2 bases, J shed 1 base, and the junction held 5 bases outside the gene matches. Germline loops: CDR1 SGHNT, CDR2 YYREEE (reference sequence). Written as DNA, the CDR3 is TGTGCCAGCAGCTTACCCGGGACAGCGAACACTGAAGCTTTCTTT. Amino acids: CASSLPGTANTEAFF.

The chain carries TRBV29-1 and TRBJ2-3; TRBD2 aligns across 9 bases. CDR3 size: 15 residues. After removal of 5 bases from V and 1 base from J, the junction contained 7 bases not matched to a gene. Germline-derived CDR1 and CDR2 are SQVTM and ANQGSEA. The DNA of the CDR3 is TGCAGCGTTCAGTCCCCTAGCGGGGGCACAGATACGCAGTATTTT. Amino acid sequence: CSVQSPSGGTDTQYF.

CDR3 DNA sequence: TGTGCCAGCAGCCAAGTCGCGGCGGGAAGAACAGATACGCAGTATTTT. Its translation is CASSQVAAGRTDTQYF. The chain employs TRBV4-2 and TRBJ2-3; D possibly corresponds to TRBD2 (6 bases). The germline gives CDR1 LGHNA, CDR2 YNFKEQ. This CDR3 comprises 16 residues. V gave up 1 base and J gave up 3 bases, with 14 bases separating them.

The rearrangement joins TRBV4-3 to TRBJ2-1; D is perhaps TRBD2 (6 bases). CDR3 length: 14 residues. The germline CDR1 and CDR2 sequences are LGHNA and YSLEER. V gave up 1 base and J gave up 8 bases, with 12 bases separating them. In DNA, the CDR3 is TGCGCCAGCAGCCAAGGTGGAGGGAACGATGAGCAGTTCTTC. Protein product: CASSQGGGNDEQFF.

In this sample, this clone turned up once. This chain links TRBV7-9 with TRBJ1-2; the match to TRBD1 covers 7 bases. This CDR3 comprises 14 residues. V was pared by 5 bases and J by 7 bases, with 10 bases of the junction left unmatched. The germline CDR1 and CDR2 sequences are SEHNR and FQNEAQ (reference sequence). CDR3: CASSPSTGEGGYTF. CDR3 nucleotide sequence: TGTGCCAGCAGCCCGTCAACAGGGGAGGGTGGCTACACCTTC.

This chain links TRBV7-5 with TRBJ1-1; the table's D gene call, TRBD1, was not cross checked with the DNA. TRBV7-5 is an annotated pseudogene. The CDR3 has 18 residues. The CDR3 nucleotides read TGTGCCAGAAGCTTACGAGTAGAAGAGGGACAGTTGAACACTGAAGCTTTCTTT. Translation: CARSLRVEEGQLNTEAFF.

This sequence joins TRBV6-5 and TRBJ2-2; TRBD2 might be the D (6 bases). With 8 bases removed from V and 8 bases from J, the gap between germline ends came to 18 bases. CDR1 is MNHEY, CDR2 SVGAGI, per germline. The CDR3 sequence is 14 residues long. As DNA, the CDR3 is TGTGCCAGCGGTCAGAGAGCGGGCGGGGGGGAGCTGTTTTTT. Its translation: CASGQRAGGGELFF.

The rearrangement links TRBV2 to TRBJ2-4; D is ambiguous. The V gene's germline CDR1 is SNHLY and CDR2 FYNNEI. The CDR3 spans 12 residues. The V gene lost 9 bases and the J gene lost 1 base, with 7 bases spanning the gap. The CDR3 loop is CARGPAKNIQYF. The CDR3 nucleotides read TGTGCCAGAGGACCCGCCAAAAACATTCAGTACTTC. Full variable domain (outside the CDR3, taken from reference TRBV2 and TRBJ2-4): EPEVTQTPSHQVTQMGQEVILRCVPISNHLYFYWYRQILGQKVEFLVSFYNNEISEKSEIFDDQFSVERPDGSNFTLKIRSTKLEDSAMYFCARGPAKNIQYFGAGTRLSVL.

V gene TRBV6-5 combines with J gene TRBJ2-1; D is possibly TRBD1 (5 bases). The V end lost 6 bases, the J end lost 6 bases, and 12 bases lay between the germline ends. CDR1 and CDR2 (germline): MNHEY, SVGAGI. This CDR3 contains 13 residues. The CDR3 is CASRGQGTNEQFF. The CDR3 DNA reads as TGTGCCAGCAGAGGGCAGGGAACCAATGAGCAGTTCTTC.

The chain links TRBV6-1 to TRBJ1-2; D not resolved. Trimming took 1 base from V and 7 from J, leaving 10 bases between them. The CDR3 sequence is 13 residues long. The germline V gene encodes CDR1 MNHNS and CDR2 SASEGT. This CDR3 is CASSEGPGGGYTF. For the CDR3, the DNA is TGTGCCAGCAGTGAAGGGCCCGGCGGTGGCTACACCTTC.

This sequence joins TRBV7-2 and TRBJ1-4; weak D call: TRBD1 (5 bases). The CDR3 length is 12 residues. Trimming removed 2 bases at V and 13 bases at J, with 11 bases between. Germline V gene sequence: CDR1 SGHTA, CDR2 FQGNSA. The CDR3 protein is CASSLMGVGLFF. CDR3 sequence (DNA): TGTGCCAGCAGCTTAATGGGGGTGGGACTGTTTTTT.

V is TRBV20-1 and J is TRBJ1-2; no clear D. Germline CDR1 and CDR2: DFQATT and SNEGSKA (reference sequence). Between the trimmed V and J ends, which lost 6 bases and 1 base, there was a span of 15 bases. CDR3 size: 14 residues. For the CDR3, the DNA is TGCAGTGCAAGTAGGCGTATCAATAACTATGGCTACACCTTC. Residues: CSASRRINNYGYTF.

V and J are TRBV3-1 (or the pseudogene TRBV3-2) and TRBJ2-2; tentative D call: TRBD1 (5 bases). The germline gives CDR1 LGHDT, CDR2 YNNKEL (reference sequence). Between the trimmed V and J ends, which lost 1 base and 5 bases, there was a span of 8 bases. The CDR3 consists of 14 residues. CDR3 in amino acids: CASSQVSGTGELFF. CDR3 bases: TGTGCCAGCAGCCAAGTTTCAGGGACCGGGGAGCTGTTTTTT.

The V and J genes are TRBV5-1 and TRBJ2-1; D is possibly TRBD2 (5 bases). With 2 bases removed from V and 7 bases from J, the gap between germline ends came to 16 bases. CDR1 is SGHRS and CDR2 is YFSETQ in the germline V gene. There are 15 residues in the CDR3. The CDR3 DNA sequence: TGCGCCAGCAGCTTTCAGCTAGCCCCCGGAAATGAGCAGTTCTTC. Translation: CASSFQLAPGNEQFF.

The V and J genes are TRBV5-4 and TRBJ2-1; 10 bases map to TRBD2. The J segment lost 8 bases and the V segment lost 2 bases, leaving 10 bases of the junction unmatched. The CDR3 totals 16 residues. CDR1 is SGHNT, CDR2 YYREEE, per germline (reference sequence). As DNA, the CDR3 is TGTGCCAGCAGCTTCGGAGCGGGAGGGAAAAGCTATGAGCAGTTCTTC. Translation: CASSFGAGGKSYEQFF.

V usage is TRBV3-1 (or the pseudogene TRBV3-2) and J usage is TRBJ1-2; D is unclear. In germline, CDR1 is LGHDT, CDR2 YNNKEL (reference sequence). The CDR3 loop spans 17 amino acids. V dropped 4 bases and J dropped 0 bases, with 18 bases sitting between them. In nucleotides, the CDR3 is TGTGCCAGCAGCCTCGGCAGCGCACGTCGAACTAACTATGGCTACACCTTC. As protein: CASSLGSARRTNYGYTF.

CDR3 protein: CASSSKTGEDAYEQYV. For the CDR3, the DNA is TGTGCCAGCAGCTCTAAGACAGGGGAAGACGCCTACGAGCAGTACGTC. The chain employs TRBV12-1 and TRBJ2-7; the tabulated D call, TRBD1, remains unverified against the DNA. TRBV12-1 is a pseudogene segment. The CDR3 has 16 amino acids.

The V gene is TRBV24-1, the J gene TRBJ2-1; D ambiguous. V was pared by 3 bases and J by 0 bases, with 5 bases between. Per germline, CDR1 KGHDR and CDR2 SFDVKD. The CDR3 is 14 residues long. The DNA for the CDR3 is TGTGCCACCAGTGATCCGAGCTCCTACAATGAGCAGTTCTTC. Protein product: CATSDPSSYNEQFF.

As concerns this clone: Other DNA sequences in this sample translate to the same CDR3. The chain combines TRBV10-3 with TRBJ1-1; D call uncertain. Germline V gives CDR1 ENHRY, CDR2 SYGVKD. V lost 3 bases and J lost 0, with 2 bases in between. The length of the CDR3 is 12 residues. The CDR3 nucleotides are TGTGCCATCAGTGAAGTGAACACTGAAGCTTTCTTT. Amino acids: CAISEVNTEAFF.

The genes are TRBV20-1 and TRBJ2-1; weak D call: TRBD2 (5 bases). Germline V CDR1 and CDR2: DFQATT, SNEGSKA (reference sequence). CDR3 length equals 11 residues. V was pared by 3 bases and J by 10 bases, with 10 bases between. The DNA of the CDR3 is TGCAGTGCTAGTCCACGGGAAGAGCAGTTCTTC. It yields the protein CSASPREEQFF.

J is TRBJ1-4 and V is TRBV27; 8 bases are a match to TRBD1. The CDR3 loop spans 16 amino acids. V was clipped by 3 bases and J by 8 bases; unmatched bases: 11. Germline V gene sequence: CDR1 MNHEY, CDR2 SMNVEV (reference sequence). The CDR3, as DNA: TGTGCCAGCAGTTTCTTTCCGGTCAGGGGGCAGGAAAAACTGTTTTTT. Translation gives CASSFFPVRGQEKLFF.

The chain joins TRBV6-5 to TRBJ2-4, with D unresolved. This CDR3 is 11 amino acids long. Germline CDR1 reads MNHEY; CDR2 reads SVGAGI. V lost 6 bases and J lost 9, with 9 bases in between. DNA of the CDR3: TGTGCCAGCAGAGTGAACAGCATTCAGTACTTC. Its protein product is CASRVNSIQYF.

The chain is built from TRBV2 and TRBJ1-4; a weak D match, TRBD1 (5 bases). Trimming cost V 3 bases and J 7 bases, with 12 bases left between them. This CDR3 contains 14 residues. Germline lookup yields CDR1 SNHLY and CDR2 FYNNEI. CDR3 sequence reads: CASSEWQGGEKLFF. CDR3 nucleotide sequence: TGTGCCAGCAGTGAGTGGCAGGGAGGTGAAAAACTGTTTTTT.

In this sample, this clone turned up once. The chain uses TRBV7-9 and TRBJ1-6; D call uncertain. Germline V CDR1 and CDR2: SEHNR, FQNEAQ (reference sequence). Trimming stripped 1 base from V and 1 base from J, with 8 bases between. This CDR3 has 16 residues. The CDR3 region is CASSLGQTSYNSPLHF. The DNA of the CDR3 is TGTGCCAGCAGCTTAGGTCAGACTTCCTATAATTCACCCCTCCACTTT.

The V and J genes are TRBV10-3 and TRBJ1-5, with D perhaps matching TRBD1 (5 bases). Per germline, CDR1 ENHRY and CDR2 SYGVKD. V lost 8 bases to trimming and J lost 2 bases, with 16 bases between them. The CDR3 extends over 15 amino acids. In DNA form, the CDR3 reads TGTGCCATCTCCGAGGCGGGGGGTGGCAATCAGCCCCAGCATTTT. Its translation: CAISEAGGGNQPQHF.

The chain couples TRBV6-5 to TRBJ1-1, with a tentative D call TRBD1 (5 bases). Germline-derived CDR1 and CDR2 are MNHEY and SVGAGI. V lost 2 bases and J 5 bases, leaving 12 bases between the germline ends. The CDR3 has 14 amino acids. CDR3 coding DNA: TGTGCCAGCAGTTACGTTGGGGGACCAACTGAAGCTTTCTTT. Translated: CASSYVGGPTEAFF.

The chain uses TRBV7-2 and TRBJ2-3; 11 bases agree with TRBD2. CDR3 length: 15 residues. V lost 3 bases, J lost 6 bases, and 5 bases stayed unmatched. Germline CDR1 SGHTA, CDR2 FQGNSA. The chain's CDR3 is CASSFSGGVRDTQYF. CDR3 nucleotides: TGTGCCAGCAGCTTTAGCGGGGGGGTTAGGGATACGCAGTATTTT.

The rearrangement uses TRBV29-1 and TRBJ1-4; maybe TRBD1 (5 bases). The CDR3 spans 15 residues. Germline CDR1 is SQVTM and CDR2 is ANQGSEA. V shed 0 bases and J shed 7 bases, with 15 bases lying between them. CDR3 loop: CSVEDRQGRGEKLFF. CDR3 sequence (DNA): TGCAGCGTTGAAGATCGGCAGGGTAGGGGTGAAAAACTGTTTTTT.